These 18 T cell receptor beta chains share one sample of origin, sequenced in a study of beta chain features in type 1 diabetes. Sequencing targeted expressed TCRB transcripts, as all isolated RNA had been reverse transcribed. Clones were sequenced by immunoSEQ multiplex PCR, and TCRdb holds only the in-frame ones, with some missing. The profile shows fewer than 650,000 clones, roughly a sixth of them singletons. The sequencing sample was made of naive CD4+ T cells from blood. These receptors all stem from a young man in good health.

The rearrangement joins TRBV7-2 to TRBJ1-6; D is perhaps TRBD1 (6 bases). Germline assignment: CDR1 SGHTA and CDR2 FQGNSA. V gave up 1 base and J gave up 9 bases, with 13 bases separating them. The CDR3 covers 15 residues. The DNA of the CDR3 is TGTGCCAGCAGCTTAGGGTCAGTAGGGGGTTCACCCCTCCACTTT. Translated, it gives CASSLGSVGGSPLHF.

The chain uses TRBV30 and TRBJ1-5, with D possibly being TRBD1 (5 bases). The CDR3 contains 13 residues. V was pared by 2 bases and J by 6 bases, with 11 bases between. Germline V gene data show CDR1 as GTSNPN and CDR2 as SVGIG (reference sequence). CDR3: CAWSQETGQPQHF. Here the CDR3 DNA reads TGTGCCTGGAGTCAGGAAACAGGTCAGCCCCAGCATTTT.

This chain joins TRBV28 and TRBJ2-5, with 10 bases fitting TRBD1. CDR3 length equals 14 residues. V lost 7 bases, J lost 5 bases, and 7 bases stayed unmatched. Germline lookup yields CDR1 MDHEN and CDR2 SYDVKM. The CDR3, as DNA: TGTGCCAGCAAGGGGGACAGGGGATTGGAGACCCAGTACTTC. Amino acid sequence: CASKGDRGLETQYF.

This clone was detected a few times. The chain combines TRBV18 with TRBJ2-1, with 11 bases lining up with TRBD1. The V gene's germline CDR1 is KGHSH and CDR2 LQKENI. V was pared by 1 base and J by 4 bases, with 12 bases of the junction left unmatched. The CDR3 totals 19 residues. DNA of the CDR3: TGTGCCAGCTCACCACAAGGACAGGGGGCGGTTGTATCATACAATGAGCAGTTCTTC. Translating gives CASSPQGQGAVVSYNEQFF.

Comments on this clone: A much larger clone lies one base from this, so it may be a read error. V and J are TRBV5-4 and TRBJ1-1; D unresolved. V lost 4 bases and J 1 base, leaving 8 bases between the germline ends. The CDR3 totals 13 residues. The V gene's germline CDR1 is SGHNT and CDR2 YYREEE (reference sequence). The CDR3 nucleotides read TGTGCCAGCAGCATAGACCCGAACACTGAAGCTTTCTTT. Translating gives CASSIDPNTEAFF.

This clone has a handful of counts. The chain is built from TRBV30 and TRBJ1-2; D not certain. V lost 3 bases to trimming and J lost 3 bases, with 8 bases between them. The germline V gene has CDR1 GTSNPN and CDR2 SVGIG (reference sequence). The CDR3 consists of 12 residues. The CDR3 protein is CAWRKGDYGYTF. The CDR3 DNA reads as TGTGCCTGGAGAAAGGGAGACTATGGCTACACCTTC.

The chain carries TRBV9 and TRBJ2-1, with D hard to call. Trimming took 0 bases from V and 5 from J, leaving 9 bases between them. Germline V lookup: CDR1 SGDLS, CDR2 YYNGEE. CDR3 length: 14 amino acids. CDR3 coding DNA: TGTGCCAGCAGCGTAGTCTCCACTCACAATGAGCAGTTCTTC. Translation: CASSVVSTHNEQFF.

Concerning this clone itself: Germline and junction disagree at one end, which may indicate a read error. This chain joins TRBV5-4 and TRBJ2-5; D is ambiguous. The CDR3 totals 14 residues. CDR1 is SGHNT and CDR2 is YYREEE in the germline V gene (reference sequence). For the CDR3, the DNA is TGCGCCAGCAGCCAAGGCGTAAATCAAGAGACCCAGTACTTC. This sequence encodes CASSQGVNQETQYF.

The chain employs TRBV30 and TRBJ1-1; D gene ambiguous. The ends were cut back, 3 bases at V and 0 bases at J, with 8 bases in the middle. CDR3 size: 13 residues. CDR1 and CDR2 from the germline V gene are GTSNPN and SVGIG (reference sequence). The CDR3 bases are TGTGCCTGGAGAGTACGGCTGAACACTGAAGCTTTCTTT. Protein sequence: CAWRVRLNTEAFF. Full variable domain (remainder filled in from reference TRBV30 and TRBJ1-1): SQTIHQWPATLVQPVGSPLSLECTVEGTSNPNLYWYRQAAGRGLQLLFYSVGIGQISSEVPQNLSASRPQDRQFILSSKKLLLSDSGFYLCAWRVRLNTEAFFGQGTRLTVV.

This clone was picked up a small number of times. The V call is TRBV28, the J call TRBJ2-7; D uncertain. The CDR3 length is 13 residues. V was clipped by 6 bases and J by 2 bases, with 11 bases between them. Germline loops: CDR1 MDHEN, CDR2 SYDVKM. CDR3: CASSEGPTYEQYF. DNA of the CDR3: TGTGCCAGCAGCGAAGGCCCAACCTACGAGCAGTACTTC.

This clone was seen a handful of times. V and J are TRBV5-8 and TRBJ1-2; D gene ambiguous. Trimming cost V 5 bases and J 3 bases, with 17 bases left between them. Germline CDR1 reads SGHTS; CDR2 reads YDEGEE. The CDR3 covers 15 residues. CDR3 nucleotide sequence: TGTGCCAGCAGTAAACCTGCCCTGACACACTATGGCTACACCTTC. Protein: CASSKPALTHYGYTF.

In its sample, this clone was seen a few times. CDR3 DNA: TGTGCCAGCAGACCCCCCAGGGACAGCACAGATACGCAGTATTTT. It specifies CASRPPRDSTDTQYF. The chain is built from TRBV6-6 and TRBJ2-3; the D call may be TRBD1 or TRBD2 (5 bases each). The CDR3 runs 15 residues. Looked up from germline, CDR1 is MNHNY and CDR2 is SVGAGI (reference sequence). Trimming took 6 bases from V and 0 from J, leaving 13 bases between them.

This clone was detected a few times. The rearrangement joins TRBV29-1 to TRBJ2-5; D is unclear. The tail of the sequence fits TRBJ2-7 better, so the J call may be wrong. This CDR3 is built from 14 residues. Germline V lookup: CDR1 SQVTM, CDR2 ANQGSEA. The CDR3 loop is CSVKVGIHAYEQYF. The CDR3 DNA reads as TGCAGCGTCAAGGTTGGGATTCATGCCTACGAGCAGTACTTC.

The chain has TRBV5-6 and TRBJ1-4; possible D gene TRBD1, 5 bases. Deletions cut 5 bases from V and 5 bases from J, with 10 bases between. This CDR3 region has 13 residues. Germline CDR1 reads SGHDT; CDR2 reads YYEEEE. The chain's CDR3 is CASRLSGNEKLFF. The CDR3 DNA is TGTGCCAGCAGACTATCAGGGAATGAAAAACTGTTTTTT.

This clone was observed a handful of times. The chain is built from TRBV14 and TRBJ1-1; TRBD1 is a possible D gene (6 bases). CDR3 length equals 14 residues. Germline V gene sequence: CDR1 SGHDN, CDR2 FVKESK. Trimming took off 4 bases at V and 3 bases at J, with 12 bases between the two ends. The CDR3 sequence is CASSRRRGDTEAFF. The CDR3 DNA sequence: TGTGCCAGCAGCCGACGCAGGGGAGACACTGAAGCTTTCTTT.

This clone was counted between two and nine times. The gene calls are TRBV10-3 and TRBJ1-1; the D is unclear. The V gene's germline CDR1 is ENHRY and CDR2 SYGVKD. This CDR3 spans 14 amino acids. The V end lost 10 bases, the J end lost 2 bases, and 17 bases lay between the germline ends. The CDR3 bases are TGTGCCACCTGCCTGAATCGGGCAAACACTGAAGCTTTCTTT. Translated, it gives CATCLNRANTEAFF.

This clone occurred many times. The V call is TRBV10-3, the J call TRBJ2-6; TRBD1 aligns across 8 bases. In germline, CDR1 is ENHRY, CDR2 SYGVKD. CDR3 size: 17 residues. J gave up 0 bases and V 11 bases, and 12 bases lay outside the gene matches. CDR3 nucleotide sequence: TGTGCCCCAAATGGGGACAGGTCCTTCTCTGGGGCCAACGTCCTGACTTTC. Translation: CAPNGDRSFSGANVLTF.

The chain is built from TRBV20-1 and TRBJ1-2, with 8 bases matching TRBD1. The V and J ends lost 7 bases and 8 bases, in that order; junction bases with no gene match: 6. Germline assignment: CDR1 DFQATT and CDR2 SNEGSKA (reference sequence). This CDR3 spans 11 amino acids. CDR3 in amino acids: CSDSDRAGYTF. In DNA form, the CDR3 reads TGCAGTGACTCGGACAGGGCCGGCTACACCTTC.